The next 15 T cell receptor beta chains were all read from a single sample in a study of naive CD8 T cells in extremely preterm neonates. Sequencing used immunoSEQ multiplex PCR; TCRdb keeps in-frame clones, though not all of them. The profile covers approximately 6,000 clones, with 95% to 98% appearing a single time and 0.95% to 1.5% taken by the ten largest. Sequencing was carried out using naive CD8+ T cells from blood. The receptors were gathered from a human donor in good health.

The V and J genes are TRBV27 and TRBJ1-1; TRBD1 agrees at 7 bases. The CDR3 length is 15 residues. J was trimmed by 6 bases and V by 0 bases; bases with no gene match: 7. Germline-derived CDR1 and CDR2 are MNHEY and SMNVEV (reference sequence). This CDR3 is CASSLSGGRGPEAFF. The CDR3 coding sequence is TGTGCCAGCAGTTTATCGGGCGGGAGGGGGCCTGAAGCTTTCTTT.

This chain joins TRBV7-3 and TRBJ2-3; D possibly corresponds to TRBD2 (5 bases). From germline, CDR1 is SGHTA and CDR2 FQGTGA. V was pared by 2 bases and J by 4 bases, with 19 bases between. The CDR3 contains 17 residues. The CDR3 DNA follows: TGTGCCAGCAGCTTATATGGGAGAAAGTTATCGGCAGATACGCAGTATTTT. Protein product: CASSLYGRKLSADTQYF.

The rearrangement uses TRBV28 and TRBJ1-2; 7 nucleotides line up with TRBD1. Germline V gene sequence: CDR1 MDHEN, CDR2 SYDVKM. CDR3 length equals 12 residues. V lost 9 bases to trimming and J lost 8 bases; unmatched junction nucleotides: 9. CDR3 in DNA: TGTGCCAGTAGAACAGGGGAGGAAGGCTACACCTTC. The encoded protein is CASRTGEEGYTF.

The chain uses TRBV27 and TRBJ1-1; 7 bases are shared with TRBD1. This CDR3 has 14 residues. The germline gives CDR1 MNHEY, CDR2 SMNVEV (reference sequence). V gave up 4 bases and J gave up 1 base; unmatched junction bases: 3. Written as DNA, the CDR3 is TGTGCCAGCAGTTCGGGGACAGCGAACACTGAAGCTTTCTTT. This codes for CASSSGTANTEAFF.

The J gene is TRBJ2-7, the V gene TRBV7-9, with D hard to call. Trimming pared 0 bases from V and 6 bases from J, leaving 18 bases between. The germline CDR1 and CDR2 sequences are SEHNR and FQNEAQ (reference sequence). The CDR3 totals 16 residues. Written as DNA, the CDR3 is TGTGCCAGCAGCTTAGCGTCGCGCCTAACCCCCCTCGAGCAGTACTTC. Its translation: CASSLASRLTPLEQYF.

The V and J genes are TRBV30 and TRBJ2-1; D not resolved. Looked up from germline, CDR1 is GTSNPN and CDR2 is SVGIG (reference sequence). V was shortened by 2 bases and J by 0 bases, with 5 bases between the two germline ends. The CDR3 runs to 13 residues. CDR3 DNA sequence: TGTGCCTGGAGTAAGAGCTCCTACAATGAGCAGTTCTTC. It translates to CAWSKSSYNEQFF.

V and J are TRBV7-3 and TRBJ2-7; D is possibly TRBD1 (5 bases). The CDR3 extends over 12 amino acids. With 5 bases removed from V and 4 bases from J, the gap between germline ends came to 9 bases. Germline CDR1 SGHTA, CDR2 FQGTGA. CDR3 protein: CASSLPGYEQYF. In DNA, the CDR3 is TGTGCCAGCAGCCTACCAGGGTACGAGCAGTACTTC. Full variable domain (remainder filled in from reference TRBV7-3 and TRBJ2-7): GAGVSQTPSNKVTEKGKYVELRCDPISGHTALYWYRQSLGQGPEFLIYFQGTGAADDSGLPNDRFFAVRPEGSVSTLKIQRTERGDSAVYLCASSLPGYEQYFGPGTRLTVT.

This rearrangement joins TRBV4-2 to TRBJ1-1; 7 positions match TRBD1. J gave up 6 bases and V 4 bases, and 8 bases lay outside the gene matches. From germline, CDR1 is LGHNA and CDR2 YNFKEQ. This CDR3 spans 14 amino acids. The CDR3 sequence: CASSLNRGPAEAFF. The CDR3 DNA sequence: TGTGCCAGCAGCCTAAACAGGGGTCCGGCTGAAGCTTTCTTT.

This clone was seen once. The CDR3 spells CASTLGGGELFF. CDR3 sequence (DNA): TGTGCCAGTACTCTTGGAGGGGGGGAGCTGTTTTTT. This chain connects TRBV28 to TRBJ2-2, with D perhaps TRBD2 (6 bases). Deletions cut 9 bases from V and 8 bases from J, with 13 bases between. The CDR3 contains 12 residues. CDR1 MDHEN and CDR2 SYDVKM come from the germline V gene.

V and J are TRBV5-1 and TRBJ2-3; TRBD2 is a possible D gene (5 bases). Trimming shortened V by 4 bases and J by 1 base, and 10 bases separated the two germline ends. Germline CDR1 and CDR2: SGHRS and YFSETQ. The CDR3 runs to 14 residues. CDR3 sequence: CASSGSGGTDTQYF. CDR3 DNA sequence: TGCGCCAGCAGCGGGAGTGGCGGCACAGATACGCAGTATTTT.

A note on this clone: Germline and junction disagree at one end, which may indicate a read error. The chain uses TRBV9 and TRBJ2-2; D may be TRBD2 (5 bases). The CDR3 length is 14 residues. Germline V CDR1 and CDR2: SGDLS, YYNGEE. CDR3 nucleotides: TGTGCCAGCAGCGTCGTTATTGGGTCCGGGGAGCCGTTTTTT. This translates into CASSVVIGSGEPFF.

This clone was recorded once. This chain uses TRBV9 with TRBJ1-5, with D possibly being TRBD1 (5 bases). Trimming removed 4 bases from V and 1 base from J, with 9 bases in between. The CDR3 has 14 residues. CDR1 and CDR2 from the germline V gene are SGDLS and YYNGEE. The CDR3 nucleotides are TGTGCCAGCAGCACGGGGGACAGCAATCAGCCCCAGCATTTT. Its protein is CASSTGDSNQPQHF. The full variable domain, in which reference TRBV9 and TRBJ1-5 provide the parts outside the CDR3, is DSGVTQTPKHLITATGQRVTLRCSPRSGDLSVYWYQQSLDQGLQFLIQYYNGEERAKGNILERFSAQQFPDLHSELNLSSLELGDSALYFCASSTGDSNQPQHFGDGTRLSIL.

The chain carries TRBV4-1 and TRBJ1-5; D is uncertain. CDR1 and CDR2 from the germline V gene are MGHRA and YSYEKL. Deletions cut 0 bases from V and 3 bases from J, with 12 bases between. The CDR3 length is 16 residues. The CDR3 DNA reads TGCGCCAGCAGCCAAGATGGAGGGAGGAACAATCAGCCCCAGCATTTT. Protein product: CASSQDGGRNNQPQHF.

This chain joins TRBV10-2 and TRBJ1-1, with a weak D call TRBD1 (5 bases). Germline CDR1 is WSHSY and CDR2 is SAAADI. The V end was cut by 10 bases, the J end by 5 bases, with 20 bases between. The CDR3 has 14 amino acids. The CDR3 DNA reads as TGCGCCATAAAGGAGGGGAGTTTGGGGACTGAAGCTTTCTTT. It codes for CAIKEGSLGTEAFF.

This chain links TRBV4-2 with TRBJ2-7; 7 positions match TRBD2. The CDR3 runs 15 residues. Germline lookup yields CDR1 LGHNA and CDR2 YNFKEQ. J was trimmed by 3 bases and V by 0 bases; bases with no gene match: 5. CDR3 sequence: CASSQETAGLYEQYF. The CDR3 coding sequence is TGTGCCAGCAGCCAAGAAACAGCGGGACTCTACGAGCAGTACTTC.